This TCR beta chain was sequenced during a study of CD8+CD57+ T cells in acquired aplastic anemia (dated by TCRdb to 2016 to 2019). Turning to the overall study: On average, sorted CD4+ and CD8+ cells yielded around 3.4 ug of extracted DNA, with a range of roughly 0.18 to 27.4 ug. CD8+CD57+ expansion was defined as frequency above the mean frequency observed in healthy subjects. Results the study describes overall, beyond this receptor: Approximately 31 CD8+ CDR3 sequences were found in both patients and controls but appeared to be highly expressed in patients and within the immunodominant clones of the patients. No significant difference in CD8+ Simpson's diversity was found between patients and healthy controls (P=0.060).

The germline V gene specifies SGHVS as CDR1 and FQNEAQ as CDR2. V loses 4 bases, J loses 6 bases, and the germline ends lie 13 bases apart. The CDR3 runs 14 amino acids, cysteine and phenylalanine included. The retained sequence is limited to the CDR3, 42 bases, with the frame set at the first base. This clonotype was recorded only once. The target of this receptor is not known. No much larger clone exists at a distance of one base, and base qualities are not known. A single read constitutes weak evidence. Profiling of TCR beta VDJ combinations and CDR3 sequences used genomic DNA as the template. An Illumina HiSeq 2000 was the platform used for TCR repertoire sequencing. Regarding the original processing steps: Repertoire assessment relied on Simpson's diversity index, CDR3 size and DJ length profiles, and TRBV/TRBJ rearrangement plots. The immunodominant clone was defined as the most abundant DNA sequence in deep sequencing data. CDR3 amino acid sequences were screened for sharing across subjects and compared with published repertoires and the VDJdb database. In-frame beta chains were kept once TCRdb had trimmed the public reads at Q25 with fastp and called clones with MiXCR. Identical CDR3 proteins give one entry, which carries the most common genes and DNA. None of the V and J calls come from the authors' own analysis; TCRdb made them. The sample has 160,000 or so distinct CDR3 sequences on record, less than 60% of them singletons. The ten top clones hold about 2.6% of the sample.

Patients chosen for sequencing had shown expansion of CD8+CD57+ cells by flow cytometry. Severe acquired aplastic anemia was diagnosed in all patients according to International Study of Aplastic Anemia and Agranulocytosis and Camitta criteria. No therapy had been received by the patients at the time of blood sampling. In this study, sorted CD4+ and CD8+ T cells from the blood of healthy subjects and of severe aplastic anemia patients had their TCR repertoires deep-sequenced. In the USA, patient enrollment took place under clinicaltrials.gov protocols 00001620, 01623167, 00001397, 00071045, 00081523 and 00961064. Ficoll-Paque density gradient centrifugation was used to isolate peripheral blood mononuclear cells. Before DNA extraction, CD4+ and CD8+ T cells were sorted by FACS or by magnetic beads.

The sequence links TRBV7-8 to TRBJ2-1; the D gene identity is not certain. Material: sorted CD4+, CD8+, or CD8+CD57+ T cells (not recorded which) from PBMCs. The receptor's source is a human donor with aplastic anemia. The nucleotide sequence reads as follows: TGTGCCAGCAGCTCAAGTAGGTACGTCAATGAGCAGTTCTTC. This sequence encodes CASSSSRYVNEQFF.